This T cell receptor (beta chain) was recorded in a study of Graves' ophthalmopathy and Graves' hyperthyroidism. The CDR3 is made up of 12 amino acids. Germline V gives CDR1 MNHNS, CDR2 SASEGT. Trimming removed 3 bases from V and 3 bases from J, with 5 bases in between. RNA transcripts were the template, and TCR beta CDR3 regions were amplified from them. Second-round multiplex PCR came after first-round RT-PCR with HTBI primers. Each CDR3 protein is one row after TCRdb ran MiXCR on the multiplex PCR reads. The sample shows approximately 380,000 distinct CDR3 sequences, more than 20% of them seen only once. The table lists this clonotype with a count of one.

The V and J genes are TRBV6-1 and TRBJ1-1; the D is unclear. The sample consisted of peripheral blood. The sequence derives from a woman between 18 and 29 years old with stable Graves' hyperthyroidism. CDR3 DNA: TGTGCCAGCAGTGAGACCCACACTGAAGCTTTCTTT. It specifies CASSETHTEAFF.